This T cell receptor beta chain was documented in a study of cytomegalovirus exposure and HLA in healthy donors. Study conclusions and caveats: Most subjects had HLA-A and HLA-B alleles reportedly predicted accurately by TCR beta sequences. Later analysis found that TCR beta chains associated with HLA were more clonally expanded than other, equally common chains. Cytomegalovirus-associated TCR beta chains were listed, numbering over 150.

The PCR made use of 60 Vbeta and 13 Jbeta primers. The authors' processing: Later work found 80 million to 85 million unique TCR beta chains, with approximately 12 million shared. The assay was immunoSEQ multiplex PCR, and TCRdb's table has in-frame clones only and misses some. Clone size and V and J calls were adopted from that table, with D and trimming inferred from the DNA. Of around 170,000 clones detected, 65% to 85% appear once; the ten largest clones hold 1.5%. The table lists this clone with a count of one. Its antigen is unidentified. The sample taken for sequencing was PBMCs. The clonotype comes from a woman younger than 35 in good health and CMV-seronegative.

The CDR3 DNA sequence: TGTGCCAGCAGTGGGGGCGGGAGATCACCCCTCCACTTT. It specifies CASSGGGRSPLHF. The chain joins TRBV25-1 to TRBJ1-6, with a tentative D call TRBD1 (5 bases). The CDR3 extends over 13 amino acids. Germline values: CDR1 MGHDK, CDR2 SYGVNS. V dropped 4 bases and J dropped 10 bases, with 11 bases sitting between them.